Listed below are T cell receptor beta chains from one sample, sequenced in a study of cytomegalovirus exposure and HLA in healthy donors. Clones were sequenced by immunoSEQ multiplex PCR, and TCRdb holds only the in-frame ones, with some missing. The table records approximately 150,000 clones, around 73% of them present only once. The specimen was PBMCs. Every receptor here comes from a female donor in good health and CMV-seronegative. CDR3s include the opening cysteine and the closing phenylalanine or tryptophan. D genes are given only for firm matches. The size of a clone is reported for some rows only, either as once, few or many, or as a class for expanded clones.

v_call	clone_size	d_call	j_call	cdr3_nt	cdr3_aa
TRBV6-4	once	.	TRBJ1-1	TGTGCCAGCAGTGAAAGGGGGGGCACTGAAGCTTTCTTT	CASSERGGTEAFF
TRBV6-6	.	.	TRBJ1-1	TGTGCCAGCAGTTATGGGAGAGGGACTTGGGGCGCTTTCTTT	CASSYGRGTWGAFF
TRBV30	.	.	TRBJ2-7	TGTGCCTGGAGTGCAGGGGCAGGGAACCACGAGCAGTACTTC	CAWSAGAGNHEQYF
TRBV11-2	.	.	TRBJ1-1	TGTGCCAGCAGCTTAGGCGCGGGGAACACTGAAGCTTTCTTT	CASSLGAGNTEAFF
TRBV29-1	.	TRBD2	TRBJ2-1	TGCAGCGCATCGGAGGGAGCAGCGGGGACCTACAATGAGCAGTTCTTC	CSASEGAAGTYNEQFF
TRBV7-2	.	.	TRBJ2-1	TGTGCCAGCAGCTTAGCGCGGACAGCCTCCTACAATGAGCAGTTCTTC	CASSLARTASYNEQFF
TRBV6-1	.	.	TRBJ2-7	TGTGCCAGCAGGGAGAGAGGATACTCCTACGAGCAGTACTTC	CASRERGYSYEQYF
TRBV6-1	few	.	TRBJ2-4	TGTGCCAGCCCCTCCGACCAGGCCCAAAACATTCAGTACTTC	CASPSDQAQNIQYF
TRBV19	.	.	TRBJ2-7	TGTGCCAGTAGTAAGGAGGGTCTAGCCCTCTACGAGCAGTACTTC	CASSKEGLALYEQYF
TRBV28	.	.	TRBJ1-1	TGTGCCAGCAGTTTACGGAGGGAAAAAGCTTTCTTT	CASSLRREKAFF
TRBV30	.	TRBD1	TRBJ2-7	TGTGCCGGAAGGACAGGGGCGGTCTACGAGCAGTACTTC	CAGRTGAVYEQYF
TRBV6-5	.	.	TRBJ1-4	TGTGCCAGCAGTTACGTATTCAGCGATAATGAAAAACTGTTTTTT	CASSYVFSDNEKLFF
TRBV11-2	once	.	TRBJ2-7	TGTGCCAGCAGCTTGAACCCAAGAGCCTACGAGCAGTACTTC	CASSLNPRAYEQYF
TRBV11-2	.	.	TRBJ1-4	TGTGCCAGCAGCTATAGCTCGGCTAATGAAAAACTGTTTTTT	CASSYSSANEKLFF
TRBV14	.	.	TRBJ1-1	TGTGCCAGCAGCCAAGATCCGTTCTTGACTGAAGCTTTCTTT	CASSQDPFLTEAFF
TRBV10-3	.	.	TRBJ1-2	TGTGCCATCAGTGGAGGTGAGGGCTACACCTTC	CAISGGEGYTF
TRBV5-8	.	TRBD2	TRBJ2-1	TGTGCCAGCAGCTCGGGGGGTTCCTACAATGAGCAGTTCTTC	CASSSGGSYNEQFF
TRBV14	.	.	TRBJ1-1	TGTGCCAGCAGCCCGCATAGGACAGCCCGAGGCACTGAAGCTTTCTTT	CASSPHRTARGTEAFF
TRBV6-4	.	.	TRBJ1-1	TGTGCCAGCAGTCCAGGGTTGAACACTGAAGCTTTCTTT	CASSPGLNTEAFF
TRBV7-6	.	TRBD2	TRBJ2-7	TGTGCCAGCAGCTTGAGACTAGCGGGAGCGTACGAGCAGTACTTC	CASSLRLAGAYEQYF
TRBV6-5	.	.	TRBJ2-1	TGTGCCAGCAGTTTCCTAACCGGGACTCTCAATGAGCAGTTCTTC	CASSFLTGTLNEQFF
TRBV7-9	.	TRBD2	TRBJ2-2	TGTGCCAGCAGCTACACGGGACTAGCGGGGGCCCAGAACACCGGGGAGCTGTTTTTT	CASSYTGLAGAQNTGELFF
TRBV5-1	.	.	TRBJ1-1	TGCGCCAGCAGCTCATTAGGACAGGAAGCTTTCTTT	CASSSLGQEAFF
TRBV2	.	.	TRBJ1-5	TGTGCCAGCAGTGGAGGGTCGGGTCAGCCCCAGCATTTT	CASSGGSGQPQHF
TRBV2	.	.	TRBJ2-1	TGTGCCAGCACCAACCGGGGAGGGGGTGAGCAGTTCTTC	CASTNRGGGEQFF
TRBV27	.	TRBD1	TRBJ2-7	TGTGCCAGCAGTTTGAGACAGGGGTTATCCTACGAGCAGTACTTC	CASSLRQGLSYEQYF
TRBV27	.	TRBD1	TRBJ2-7	TGTGCCAGCAGTTTTGGCAGGGGGTACGAGCAGTACTTC	CASSFGRGYEQYF
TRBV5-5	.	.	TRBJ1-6	TGTGCCAGCAGCTTGGTCGATTCACCCCTCCACTTT	CASSLVDSPLHF
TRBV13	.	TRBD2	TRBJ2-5	TGTGCCAGCAGCTTAGATGGCGCGGGGGGGGCAGAGACCCAGTACTTC	CASSLDGAGGAETQYF
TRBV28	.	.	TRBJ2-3	TGTGCCAGCAGTTTGGGCGTAAGGACAGATACGCAGTATTTT	CASSLGVRTDTQYF
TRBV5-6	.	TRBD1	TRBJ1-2	TGTGCCAGCAGCTTTGGGACAGGGGGCAGTGGCTACACCTTC	CASSFGTGGSGYTF
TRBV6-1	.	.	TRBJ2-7	TGTGCCAGCAGTTATCCCCAGGGGCGGGAGCAGTACTTC	CASSYPQGREQYF
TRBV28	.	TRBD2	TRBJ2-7	TGTGCCAGCAGTTTATACACTAGCGGGGATACCTACGAGCAGTACTTC	CASSLYTSGDTYEQYF
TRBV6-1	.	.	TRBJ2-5	TGTGCCAGCAGTTGGCCGGGAGCTGGGGAGACCCAGTACTTC	CASSWPGAGETQYF
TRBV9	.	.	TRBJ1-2	TGTGCCAGCAGCCCCGGGGGGAGGTTGGGGGGGGGAAACTATGGCTACACCTTC	CASSPGGRLGGGNYGYTF
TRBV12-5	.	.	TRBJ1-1	TGTGCTAGTGGTCCAGGCCCGTGGGACACTGAAGCTTTCTTT	CASGPGPWDTEAFF
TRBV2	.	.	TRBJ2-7	TGTGCCAGCAGTGAAGGTATAGTCTGGGGGCGTGGGGACGAGCAGTACTTC	CASSEGIVWGRGDEQYF
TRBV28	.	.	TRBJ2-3	TGTGCCAGCAGGTCGGTAGCTACTAGCACAGATACGCAGTATTTT	CASRSVATSTDTQYF
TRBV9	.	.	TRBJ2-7	TGTGCCAGCAGTAACGAGCAGTACTTC	CASSNEQYF